This T cell receptor beta chain derives from a study of T cells in Graves' hyperthyroidism and ophthalmopathy. Study conclusions and caveats: The model foresaw ophthalmopathy a median roughly 6 months prior to onset. Most thyroid clonotypes expanded above 0.001 were also detected in blood.

The TCR beta CDR3 regions underwent amplification using RNA transcripts as the source. RT-PCR in the first round (using the HTBI primer set) targeted the TCR CDR3. TCRdb reprocessed the multiplex PCR reads via MiXCR and lists one record per CDR3 protein. This table has 300,000 to 350,000 distinct CDR3 sequences, 15% to 20% appearing once. Trimming removed 1 base from V and 9 bases from J; junction bases left unmatched: 12. Looked up from germline, CDR1 is MGHRA and CDR2 is YSYEKL. The CDR3 spans 17 residues. This clonotype was counted between two and nine times. The antigen is undetermined. Orbital computed tomography and thyroid ultrasound, together with serum TRAb and thyroxine and clinical symptoms, were used for diagnoses.

The sample taken for sequencing was blood. The rearrangement links TRBV4-1 to TRBJ1-1, with TRBD1 matching over 12 bases. This TCR was sampled from a woman aged 45-65 years with Graves' hyperthyroidism. CDR3 loop: CASSQVSRDRGRLQAFF. In DNA form, the CDR3 reads TGCGCCAGCAGCCAAGTTAGTAGGGACAGGGGGCGCTTACAAGCTTTCTTT.